The text below deals with one T cell receptor beta chain. The junction does not match germline at one end; this may be a read error. The CDR3 runs 13 residues. Germline-derived CDR1 and CDR2 are LNHNV and YYDKDF (reference sequence). Authors' data handling: Researchers report that nucleated cell counts were estimated from reference gene primer amplification. The assay was immunoSEQ multiplex PCR, and TCRdb's table has in-frame clones only and misses some. V and J calls and clone size are given by that table; D and trimming were obtained from the DNA. The table has about 100,000 clones, 70% to 90% seen once. These data belong to a study of blood T cell repertoires in COVID-19. About the study: Italy, Spain and the United States were the sources of the convalescent and acute COVID-19 samples. Nucleic acid was either cDNA or gDNA, and it came from T cells, B-cell-depleted T cells, or PBMCs.

The receptor comes from a human donor in a cohort sampled during active COVID-19. Sequencing used peripheral blood. The chain employs TRBV15 and TRBJ2-7; 13 nucleotides align to TRBD2. DNA of the CDR3: TGTGCCACCAGCAGAGATGGGTCGGGACTAGCGGGGTTC. It yields the protein CATSRDGSGLAGF.